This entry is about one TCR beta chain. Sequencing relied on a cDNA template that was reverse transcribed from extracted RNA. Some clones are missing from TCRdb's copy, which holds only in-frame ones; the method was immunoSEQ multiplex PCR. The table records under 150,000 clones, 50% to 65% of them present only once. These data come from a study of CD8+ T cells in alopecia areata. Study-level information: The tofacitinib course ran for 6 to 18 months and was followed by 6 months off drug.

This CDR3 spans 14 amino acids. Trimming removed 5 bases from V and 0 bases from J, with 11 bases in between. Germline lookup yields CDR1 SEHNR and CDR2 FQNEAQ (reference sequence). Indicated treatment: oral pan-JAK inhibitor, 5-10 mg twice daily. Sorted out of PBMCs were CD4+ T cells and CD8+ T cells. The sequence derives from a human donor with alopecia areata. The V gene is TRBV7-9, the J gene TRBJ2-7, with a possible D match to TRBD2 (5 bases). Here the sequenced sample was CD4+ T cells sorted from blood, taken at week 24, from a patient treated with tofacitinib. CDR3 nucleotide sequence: TGTGCCAGCAGCCGTGAGGGCGACTCCTACGAGCAGTACTTC. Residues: CASSREGDSYEQYF.